This is a list of T cell receptor beta chains from one sample in a study of T-cell memory formation after mild COVID-19. TCRdb recomputed calls from the 5' RACE reads with MiXCR, one row per CDR3 protein. The data hold roughly 300,000 distinct CDR3 sequences, with 8% to 9% observed a single time. Specimen: PBMCs or a T cell subset sorted from them (not recorded which). These receptors all come from a man aged 18 to 29 who had mild COVID-19 (a few samples of this study predate the infection). Cell type and time point are not known. CDR3s include the opening cysteine and the closing phenylalanine or tryptophan. The order of the fields is D gene, clone size, J gene, V gene, CDR3 DNA, CDR3 protein. The D gene is left open where the match is weak. Expanded clones are given a class, and other clones once, few, many or no size at all.

NA | NA | TRBJ1-1 | TRBV5-1 | TGCGCCAGCAGCTTCAGGACTTCGAACACTGAAGCTTTCTTT | CASSFRTSNTEAFF
NA | NA | TRBJ1-6 | TRBV30 | TGTGCCTGGAGCAGGGATGGATCACCCCTCCACTTT | CAWSRDGSPLHF
NA | NA | TRBJ1-3 | TRBV10-3 | TGTGCCATCAACCCAGACAGCTCTGGAAACACCATATATTTT | CAINPDSSGNTIYF
NA | few | TRBJ1-1 | TRBV9 | TGTGCCAGCAGCGTAGCAGCGGGGTCGTTTGGCACTGAAGCTTTCTTT | CASSVAAGSFGTEAFF
NA | few | TRBJ2-7 | TRBV12-3/TRBV12-4 | TGTGCCAGCAGCCTAGGGGGATTGTTCTACGAGCAGTACTTC | CASSLGGLFYEQYF
NA | few | TRBJ1-5 | TRBV5-8 | TGTGCCAGCAGCTTGGATGGGACCCCCCAGCCCCAGCATTTT | CASSLDGTPQPQHF
NA | NA | TRBJ1-2 | TRBV20-1 | TGCAGTGCTAGACCAACCGGGACCATCGGCGGTCTAGGTGGCTACACCTTC | CSARPTGTIGGLGGYTF
TRBD1 | NA | TRBJ2-6 | TRBV5-1 | TGCGCCAGCAGCTTACTAACAGGGGCTGGGGCCAACGTCCTGACTTTC | CASSLLTGAGANVLTF
TRBD1 | few | TRBJ2-1 | TRBV29-1 | TGCAGCGGGACCGGGACAGACTCCTACAATGAGCAGTTCTTC | CSGTGTDSYNEQFF
TRBD2 | few | TRBJ2-2 | TRBV19 | TGTGCCAGCAGCGCGCGGGGGGGCATCACCGGGGAGCTGTTTTTT | CASSARGGITGELFF
NA | once | TRBJ1-1 | TRBV3-1 | TGTGCCAGCAGCCAGACAAGTAACACTGAAGCTTTCTTT | CASSQTSNTEAFF
NA | NA | TRBJ1-1 | TRBV4-3 | TGCGCCAGCAGCCAAGATCTTGGACGGGGAGCTTTCTTT | CASSQDLGRGAFF
TRBD1 | NA | TRBJ2-2 | TRBV18 | TGTGCCAGCTCCGGGACAGGCCTGAGGGCCGGGGAGCTGTTTTTT | CASSGTGLRAGELFF
NA | NA | TRBJ1-1 | TRBV7-2 | TGTGCCACACAGGGACCCAGGACTGAAGCTTTCTTT | CATQGPRTEAFF
TRBD2 | few | TRBJ2-3 | TRBV10-3 | TGTGCCATGGGGGGGGAAGCCACAGATACGCAGTATTTT | CAMGGEATDTQYF
NA | NA | TRBJ2-5 | TRBV19 | TGTGCCAGTACCCCCTCGACAGCAAACCAAGAGACCCAGTACTTC | CASTPSTANQETQYF
TRBD2 | NA | TRBJ2-5 | TRBV11-2 | TGTGCCAGCAGCTCAAGACTAGCGGGGGGGCCAGAGACCCAGTACTTC | CASSSRLAGGPETQYF
TRBD2 | many | TRBJ2-1 | TRBV20-1 | TGCAGTGCTAGACTGACTTCGGGACTAGGGGTTTTGAATGAGCAGTTCTTC | CSARLTSGLGVLNEQFF
NA | many | TRBJ1-3 | TRBV14 | TGTGCCAGCAGCCCAAACGGGACATCCGGCTCTGGAAACACCATATATTTT | CASSPNGTSGSGNTIYF
NA | many | TRBJ2-3 | TRBV27 | TGTGCCAGCAGTCTCTCCCGGGTGGGGGGAGATACGCAGTATTTT | CASSLSRVGGDTQYF
NA | NA | TRBJ1-2 | TRBV25-1 | TGTGCCAGCAGTGATCCTGGAGACAGGGGCTACACCTTC | CASSDPGDRGYTF
TRBD1 | NA | TRBJ1-4 | TRBV28 | TGTGCCAGCAGTTTAACGACAGGGTCCGAAAAACTGTTTTTT | CASSLTTGSEKLFF
TRBD2 | few | TRBJ2-3 | TRBV10-3 | TGTGCCATCAGTGAGTCGACTGTAGCGGGGGTTAGCACAGATACGCAGTATTTT | CAISESTVAGVSTDTQYF
TRBD1 | few | TRBJ2-1 | TRBV9 | TGTGCCAGCAGCGCGACAGGGGTCTTAAGCTCCTACAATGAGCAGTTCTTC | CASSATGVLSSYNEQFF
NA | NA | TRBJ2-5 | TRBV10-1 | TGCGCCAGCAGCGGAGGAGGGTACCAAGAGACCCAGTACTTC | CASSGGGYQETQYF
NA | NA | TRBJ2-2 | TRBV15 | TGTGCCACCAGCAGAGAGGCAGGAACCGGGGAGCTGTTTTTT | CATSREAGTGELFF
NA | NA | TRBJ2-2 | TRBV4-3 | TGCGCCAGCAGCCGTGGACAGCCGAACACCGGGGAGCTGTTTTTT | CASSRGQPNTGELFF
NA | many | TRBJ2-3 | TRBV5-1 | TGCGCCAGCAGCTTGGGGGCAGTAAACACAGATACGCAGTATTTT | CASSLGAVNTDTQYF
NA | NA | TRBJ1-5 | TRBV27 | TGTGCCAGCAGTTTGAGGATGGGCAATCAGCCCCAGCATTTT | CASSLRMGNQPQHF
NA | few | TRBJ1-5 | TRBV6-2/TRBV6-3 | TGTGCCAGCAGTTACGGACAGTTCAATCAGCCCCAGCATTTT | CASSYGQFNQPQHF
TRBD1 | NA | TRBJ2-7 | TRBV4-1 | TGCGCCAGCAGCCCTCACCAGGGACAGGGGTACGAGCAGTACTTC | CASSPHQGQGYEQYF
NA | many | TRBJ2-5 | TRBV20-1 | TGCAGTCCCAAAGGGGGGGGAGAGACCCAGTACTTC | CSPKGGGETQYF
TRBD1 | few | TRBJ2-7 | TRBV18 | TGTGCCAGCTCACGATCGGACAGGACCTACGAGCAGTACTTC | CASSRSDRTYEQYF
TRBD1 | few | TRBJ1-1 | TRBV5-6 | TGTGCCAGCAGCCCCGGACAGGATGGTGAAGCTTTCTTT | CASSPGQDGEAFF
NA | NA | TRBJ2-1 | TRBV5-4 | TGTGCCAGCAGCCGGGACCATTATGGGGGAGGCTACAATGAGCAGTTCTTC | CASSRDHYGGGYNEQFF
NA | NA | TRBJ2-3 | TRBV5-6 | TGTGCCAGCAGCTTGCCCCTCAGGGATCCGGGCACAGATACGCAGTATTTT | CASSLPLRDPGTDTQYF
TRBD2 | few | TRBJ2-5 | TRBV19 | TGTGCCAGTAGTATAGCGGGGGGGCTGAAGACCCAGTACTTC | CASSIAGGLKTQYF
TRBD2 | NA | TRBJ2-1 | TRBV7-3 | TGTGCCAGCAGCTCCCTTCCTAGCGGGGGGGTAAGTGAGCAGTTCTTC | CASSSLPSGGVSEQFF
NA | NA | TRBJ2-1 | TRBV28 | TGTGCCAGCAGTTCGGTGGAACAAGCCGGACAGCGCAGGTTCTTC | CASSSVEQAGQRRFF
NA | many | TRBJ1-6 | TRBV4-3 | TGCGCCAGCAGCCAAGTGACGGGGAATTCACCCCTCCACTTT | CASSQVTGNSPLHF
TRBD2 | few | TRBJ2-1 | TRBV6-5 | TGTGCCAGCAAAGGACTAGCGGGGACGGGTGAGCAGTTCTTC | CASKGLAGTGEQFF
NA | few | TRBJ1-2 | TRBV4-1 | TGCGCCAGCAGCCCTCGGACAGCCCAGGGCTACACCTTC | CASSPRTAQGYTF
NA | few | TRBJ1-6 | TRBV12-3/TRBV12-4 | TGTGCCAGCAGTTTAGGCAGGGTTTCACCCCTCCACTTT | CASSLGRVSPLHF
TRBD2 | few | TRBJ2-3 | TRBV5-1 | TGCGCCAGCAGCTCGACGCTAGCGGGGCGGGGAGATACGCAGTATTTT | CASSSTLAGRGDTQYF
NA | many | TRBJ1-1 | TRBV27 | TGTGCCAGCAGTCTACAGGGACGGTTGACTGAAGCTTTCTTT | CASSLQGRLTEAFF
NA | NA | TRBJ1-5 | TRBV6-6 | TGTGCCAGCAGTACGGGGACTCTAAATCAGCCCCAGCATTTT | CASSTGTLNQPQHF
TRBD2 | NA | TRBJ2-5 | TRBV12-3/TRBV12-4 | TGTGCCAGCAGCACCCTGGTCGGGGGGGCCATTAGTCGCTACTTC | CASSTLVGGAISRYF
TRBD1 | NA | TRBJ1-1 | TRBV4-1 | TGCGCCAGCAGCCAAGTCGGGGGACAGGGGAGAGCTTTCTTT | CASSQVGGQGRAFF
NA | few | TRBJ1-4 | TRBV7-9 | TGTGCCAGCAGCCCCGGACGGTTTAATGAAAAACTGTTTTTT | CASSPGRFNEKLFF
TRBD2 | few | TRBJ2-3 | TRBV20-1 | TGCAGTGCATCGTCCGAGGCTAGCGGTGATACGCAGTATTTT | CSASSEASGDTQYF
NA | few | TRBJ1-5 | TRBV28 | TGTGCCAGCAGCCTCGACAGGCCCAATCAGCCCCAGCATTTT | CASSLDRPNQPQHF